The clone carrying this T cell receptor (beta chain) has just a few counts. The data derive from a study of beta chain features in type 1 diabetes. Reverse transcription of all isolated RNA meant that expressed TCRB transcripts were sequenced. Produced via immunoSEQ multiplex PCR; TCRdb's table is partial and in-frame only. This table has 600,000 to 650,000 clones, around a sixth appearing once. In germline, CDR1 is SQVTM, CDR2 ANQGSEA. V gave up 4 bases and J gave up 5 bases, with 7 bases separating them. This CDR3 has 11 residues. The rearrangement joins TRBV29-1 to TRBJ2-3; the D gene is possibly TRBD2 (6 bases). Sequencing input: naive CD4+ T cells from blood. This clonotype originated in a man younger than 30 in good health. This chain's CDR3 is CSVGSGDTQYF. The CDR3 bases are TGCAGCGTTGGTAGCGGAGATACGCAGTATTTT.